One sample yielded the 9 T cell receptor beta chains listed below, sequenced in a study of T cell changes during pregnancy in multiple sclerosis. Repertoires were generated with immunoSEQ multiplex PCR, while TCRdb's copy carries only in-frame clones and drops some. The table includes about 94,000 clones, under 95% detected once. Sequenced here: peripheral blood, sampled after pregnancy. Receptors were obtained from a female donor with multiple sclerosis, enrolled in a pregnancy study.

The chain combines TRBV11-3 with TRBJ2-3; a possible D gene is TRBD1 (6 bases). Deletions cut 4 bases from V and 5 bases from J, with 13 bases between. Germline CDR1 reads SGHNT; CDR2 reads YENEEA. CDR3 size: 14 residues. The CDR3 sequence is CASSSQGHQDTQYF. DNA of the CDR3: TGTGCCAGCAGCTCTCAGGGACATCAAGATACGCAGTATTTT.

In the case of this clone: This sample also contains other DNA sequences that code for the same CDR3. J is TRBJ2-5 and V is TRBV29-1, with a possible D match to TRBD2 (6 bases). Germline loops: CDR1 SQVTM, CDR2 ANQGSEA. The CDR3 totals 10 residues. Trimming cost V 6 bases and J 4 bases, with 6 bases left between them. The CDR3: CSVGGETQYF. The CDR3 nucleotides read TGCAGCGTGGGGGGAGAGACCCAGTACTTC. Full variable domain (outside the CDR3, taken from reference TRBV29-1 and TRBJ2-5): SAVISQKPSRDICQRGTSLTIQCQVDSQVTMMFWYRQQPGQSLTLIATANQGSEATYESGFVIDKFPISRPNLTFSTLTVSNMSPEDSSIYLCSVGGETQYFGPGTRLLVL.

CDR3 sequence reads: CASSLDRGLSEQYF. In DNA, the CDR3 is TGTGCCAGCTCACTGGACAGGGGGCTTAGCGAGCAGTACTTC. V gene TRBV18 combines with J gene TRBJ2-7, with 11 bases aligning to TRBD1. Germline V CDR1 and CDR2: KGHSH, LQKENI. Trimming removed 4 bases from V and 6 bases from J; junction bases left unmatched: 5. The CDR3 covers 14 residues.

This chain uses TRBV27 with TRBJ1-5; unclear D gene. The CDR3 is made up of 16 amino acids. The V and J ends lost 0 bases and 1 base respectively, with 10 bases between them. Looked up from germline, CDR1 is MNHEY and CDR2 is SMNVEV (reference sequence). This chain's CDR3 is CASSLSARWSNQPQHF. In DNA, the CDR3 is TGTGCCAGCAGTTTATCAGCCAGGTGGAGCAATCAGCCCCAGCATTTT.

This chain links TRBV2 with TRBJ2-3; 7 bases are a match to TRBD1. Germline V gene sequence: CDR1 SNHLY, CDR2 FYNNEI. The CDR3 spans 15 residues. Germline trimming cut 0 bases from V and 6 bases from J; bases unmatched to any gene: 6. The CDR3 coding sequence is TGTGCCAGCAGTGAAGCCCCCCGACAGGGCGATACGCAGTATTTT. This sequence encodes CASSEAPRQGDTQYF.

V and J are TRBV30 and TRBJ1-2; D perhaps matches TRBD1 (5 bases). Germline CDR1 and CDR2: GTSNPN and SVGIG (reference sequence). The CDR3 loop spans 16 amino acids. Trimming pared 1 base from V and 4 bases from J, leaving 19 bases between. This chain's CDR3 is CAWSGGVQDSAYGYTF. DNA for the CDR3: TGTGCCTGGAGTGGCGGGGTACAGGATTCCGCCTATGGCTACACCTTC.

This clone was seen just once. This chain joins TRBV27 and TRBJ2-5; D is possibly TRBD2 (6 bases). The length of the CDR3 is 19 residues. Trimming shortened V by 6 bases and J by 0 bases, and 26 bases separated the two germline ends. Germline V lookup: CDR1 MNHEY, CDR2 SMNVEV (reference sequence). CDR3 bases: TGTGCCAGCAGCAATGGGGTAGCGGACCTTTGGGGACACCAAGAGACCCAGTACTTC. This translates into CASSNGVADLWGHQETQYF.

V and J are TRBV21-1 and TRBJ1-1; whether TRBD1, the table's D call, matches the DNA was not checked. TRBV21-1 is tagged as a pseudogene. The CDR3 contains 17 residues. Here the CDR3 DNA reads TGTGCCAGCAGCAATTCAGGGGACAGGGCTACGAACACTGAAGCTTTCTTT. Protein sequence: CASSNSGDRATNTEAFF.

V usage is TRBV19 and J usage is TRBJ2-3; TRBD1 might be the D (5 bases). This CDR3 spans 13 amino acids. Per the germline V gene, CDR1 is LNHDA and CDR2 is SQIVND (reference sequence). Trimming took off 6 bases at V and 6 bases at J, with 13 bases between the two ends. The CDR3 loop reads CASRGVSLDTQYF. CDR3 in DNA: TGTGCCAGTAGAGGGGTGAGCCTCGATACGCAGTATTTT.